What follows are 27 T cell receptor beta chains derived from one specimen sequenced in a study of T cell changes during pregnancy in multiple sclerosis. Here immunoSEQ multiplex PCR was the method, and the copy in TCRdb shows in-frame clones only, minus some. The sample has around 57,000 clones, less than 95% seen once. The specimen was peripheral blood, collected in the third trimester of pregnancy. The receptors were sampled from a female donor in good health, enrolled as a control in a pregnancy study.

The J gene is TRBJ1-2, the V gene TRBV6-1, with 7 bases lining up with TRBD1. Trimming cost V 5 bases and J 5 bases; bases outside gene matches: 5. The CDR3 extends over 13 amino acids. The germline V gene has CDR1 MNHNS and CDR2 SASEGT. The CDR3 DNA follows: TGTGCCAGCAGTCACACGGGACAGTATGGCTACACCTTC. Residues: CASSHTGQYGYTF.

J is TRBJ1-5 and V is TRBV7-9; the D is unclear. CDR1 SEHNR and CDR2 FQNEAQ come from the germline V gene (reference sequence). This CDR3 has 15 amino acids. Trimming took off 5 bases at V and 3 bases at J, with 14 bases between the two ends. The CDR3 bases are TGTGCCAGCAGCCTTAGAGACGGGTACAATCAGCCCCAGCATTTT. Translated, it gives CASSLRDGYNQPQHF.

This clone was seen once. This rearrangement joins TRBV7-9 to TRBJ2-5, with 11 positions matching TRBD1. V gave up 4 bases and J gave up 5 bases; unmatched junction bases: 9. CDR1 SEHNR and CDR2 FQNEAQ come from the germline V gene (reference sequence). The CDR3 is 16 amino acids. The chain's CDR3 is CASSSLPGDRGETQYF. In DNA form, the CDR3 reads TGTGCCAGCAGCTCCCTTCCCGGGGACAGGGGGGAGACCCAGTACTTC.

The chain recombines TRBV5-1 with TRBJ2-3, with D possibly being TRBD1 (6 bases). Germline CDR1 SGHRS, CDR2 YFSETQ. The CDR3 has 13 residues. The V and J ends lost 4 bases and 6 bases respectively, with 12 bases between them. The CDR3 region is CASSGTLGDTQYF. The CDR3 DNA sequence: TGCGCCAGCAGCGGGACACTAGGGGATACGCAGTATTTT.

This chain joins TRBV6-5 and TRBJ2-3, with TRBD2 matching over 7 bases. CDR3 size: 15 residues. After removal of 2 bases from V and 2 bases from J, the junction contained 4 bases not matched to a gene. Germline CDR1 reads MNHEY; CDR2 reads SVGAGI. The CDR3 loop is CASSYESGVTDTQYF. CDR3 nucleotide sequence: TGTGCCAGCAGTTACGAGAGCGGGGTCACAGATACGCAGTATTTT.

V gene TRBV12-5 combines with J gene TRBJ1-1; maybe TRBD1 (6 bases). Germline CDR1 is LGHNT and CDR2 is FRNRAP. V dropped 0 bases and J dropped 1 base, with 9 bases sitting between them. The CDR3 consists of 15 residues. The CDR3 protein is CASGLVPGENTEAFF. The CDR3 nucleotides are TGTGCTAGTGGTTTGGTACCAGGGGAGAACACTGAAGCTTTCTTT.

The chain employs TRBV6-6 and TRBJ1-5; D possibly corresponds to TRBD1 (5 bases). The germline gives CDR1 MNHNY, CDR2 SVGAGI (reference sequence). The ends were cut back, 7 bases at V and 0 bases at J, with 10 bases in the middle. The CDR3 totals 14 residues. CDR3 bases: TGTGCCAGCATGGGGCGGAGTAGCAATCAGCCCCAGCATTTT. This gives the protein CASMGRSSNQPQHF.

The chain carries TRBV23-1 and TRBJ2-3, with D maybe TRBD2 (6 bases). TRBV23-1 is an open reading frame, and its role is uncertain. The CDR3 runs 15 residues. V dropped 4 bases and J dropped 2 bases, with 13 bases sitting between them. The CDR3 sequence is CASSPGSGNTDTQYF. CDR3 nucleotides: TGCGCCAGCAGTCCTGGTAGCGGCAACACAGATACGCAGTATTTT.

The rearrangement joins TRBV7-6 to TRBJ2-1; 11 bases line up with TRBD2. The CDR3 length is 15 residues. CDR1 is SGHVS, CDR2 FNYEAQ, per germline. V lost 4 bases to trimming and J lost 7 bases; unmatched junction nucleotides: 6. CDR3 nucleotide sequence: TGTGCCAGCAGCTCGGGGGGGACTAGCGGTAATGAGCAGTTCTTC. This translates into CASSSGGTSGNEQFF.

This CDR3 is CASSSEGQNYGYTF. CDR3 nucleotide sequence: TGTGCCAGCAGCTCCGAGGGACAGAACTATGGCTACACCTTC. The gene calls are TRBV2 and TRBJ1-2, with TRBD1 matching 7 bases. CDR3 size: 14 residues. Germline trimming cut 6 bases from V and 2 bases from J; bases unmatched to any gene: 6. Germline V CDR1 and CDR2: SNHLY, FYNNEI.

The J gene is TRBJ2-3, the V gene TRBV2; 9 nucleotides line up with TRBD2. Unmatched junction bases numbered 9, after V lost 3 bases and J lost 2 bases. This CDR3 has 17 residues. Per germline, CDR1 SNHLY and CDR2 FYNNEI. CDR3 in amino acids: CASSEQGLAGSTDTQYF. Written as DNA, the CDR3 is TGTGCCAGCAGTGAGCAGGGCCTAGCGGGGTCCACAGATACGCAGTATTTT.

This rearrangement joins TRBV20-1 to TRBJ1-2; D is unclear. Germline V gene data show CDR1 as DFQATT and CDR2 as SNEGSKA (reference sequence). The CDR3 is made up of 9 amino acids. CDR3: CREGGGYTF. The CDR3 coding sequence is TGCAGGGAGGGAGGTGGCTACACCTTC.

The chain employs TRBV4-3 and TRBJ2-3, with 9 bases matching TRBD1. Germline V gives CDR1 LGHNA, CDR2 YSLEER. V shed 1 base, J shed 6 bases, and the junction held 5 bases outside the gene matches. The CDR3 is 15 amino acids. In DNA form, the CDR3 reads TGCGCCAGCAGCCAAGGGACAGGGGTTTCGGATACGCAGTATTTT. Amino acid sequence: CASSQGTGVSDTQYF.

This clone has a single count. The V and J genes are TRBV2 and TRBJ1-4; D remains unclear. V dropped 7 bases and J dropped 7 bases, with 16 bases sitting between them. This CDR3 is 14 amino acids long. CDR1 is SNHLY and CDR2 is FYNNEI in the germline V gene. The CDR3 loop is CASTGGLLSEKLFF. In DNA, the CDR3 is TGTGCCAGCACGGGAGGTTTGCTGAGTGAAAAACTGTTTTTT.

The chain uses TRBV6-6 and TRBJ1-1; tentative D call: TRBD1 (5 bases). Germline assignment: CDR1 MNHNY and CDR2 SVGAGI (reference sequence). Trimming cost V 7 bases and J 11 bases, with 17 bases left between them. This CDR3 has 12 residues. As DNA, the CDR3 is TGTGCCAGCACCGCAGGGATTGGTTTGGCTTTCTTT. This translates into CASTAGIGLAFF.

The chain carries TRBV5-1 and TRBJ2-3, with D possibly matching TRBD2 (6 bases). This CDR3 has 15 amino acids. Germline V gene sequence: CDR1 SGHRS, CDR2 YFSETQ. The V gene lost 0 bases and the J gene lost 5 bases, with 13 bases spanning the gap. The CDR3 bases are TGCGCCAGCAGCTTGGCCCAGGGAGGTTTAGATACGCAGTATTTT. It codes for CASSLAQGGLDTQYF.

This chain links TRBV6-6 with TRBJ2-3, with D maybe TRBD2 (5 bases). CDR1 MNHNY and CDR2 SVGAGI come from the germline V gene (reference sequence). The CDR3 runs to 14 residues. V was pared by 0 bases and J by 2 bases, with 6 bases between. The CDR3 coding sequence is TGTGCCAGCAGTTACTCGGAGGTCACAGATACGCAGTATTTT. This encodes CASSYSEVTDTQYF.

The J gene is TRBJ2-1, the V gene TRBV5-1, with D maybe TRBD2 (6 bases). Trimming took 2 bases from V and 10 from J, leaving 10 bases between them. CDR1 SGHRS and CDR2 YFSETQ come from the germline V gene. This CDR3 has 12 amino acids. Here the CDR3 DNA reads TGCGCCAGCAGCTTCACGGGGGACGAGCAGTTCTTC. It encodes CASSFTGDEQFF.

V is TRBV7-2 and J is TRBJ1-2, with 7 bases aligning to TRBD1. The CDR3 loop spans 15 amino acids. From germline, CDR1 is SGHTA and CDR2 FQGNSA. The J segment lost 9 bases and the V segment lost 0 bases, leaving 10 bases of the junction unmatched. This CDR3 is CASSLARARGFSYTF. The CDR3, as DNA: TGTGCCAGCAGCTTAGCGAGGGCCAGGGGGTTTAGCTACACCTTC.

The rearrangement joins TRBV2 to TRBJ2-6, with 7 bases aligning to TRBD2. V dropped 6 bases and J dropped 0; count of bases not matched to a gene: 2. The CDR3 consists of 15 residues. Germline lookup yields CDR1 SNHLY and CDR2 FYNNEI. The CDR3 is CASSREGSGANVLTF. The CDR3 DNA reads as TGTGCCAGCAGCAGGGAGGGCTCTGGGGCCAACGTCCTGACTTTC.

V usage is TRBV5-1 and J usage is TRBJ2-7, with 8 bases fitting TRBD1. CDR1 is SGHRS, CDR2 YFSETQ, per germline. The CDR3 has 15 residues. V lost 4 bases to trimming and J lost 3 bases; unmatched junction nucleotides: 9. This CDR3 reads CASSPRTGKDYEQYF. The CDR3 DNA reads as TGCGCCAGCAGCCCGAGGACAGGGAAGGACTACGAGCAGTACTTC.

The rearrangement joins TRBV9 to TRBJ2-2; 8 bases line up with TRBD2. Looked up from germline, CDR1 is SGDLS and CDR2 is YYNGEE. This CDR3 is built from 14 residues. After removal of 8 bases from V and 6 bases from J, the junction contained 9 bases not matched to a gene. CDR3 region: CASRESGSAGELFF. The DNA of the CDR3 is TGTGCCAGTCGTGAGAGCGGGAGTGCCGGGGAGCTGTTTTTT.

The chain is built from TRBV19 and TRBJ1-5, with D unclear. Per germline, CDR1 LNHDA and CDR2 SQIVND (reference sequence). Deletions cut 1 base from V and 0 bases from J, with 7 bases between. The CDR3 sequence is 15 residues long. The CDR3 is CASSIARSSNQPQHF. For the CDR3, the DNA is TGTGCCAGTAGTATAGCCCGGTCTAGCAATCAGCCCCAGCATTTT. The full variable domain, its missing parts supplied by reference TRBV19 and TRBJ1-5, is DGGITQSPKYLFRKEGQNVTLSCEQNLNHDAMYWYRQDPGQGLRLIYYSQIVNDFQKGDIAEGYSVSREKKESFPLTVTSAQKNPTAFYLCASSIARSSNQPQHFGDGTRLSIL.

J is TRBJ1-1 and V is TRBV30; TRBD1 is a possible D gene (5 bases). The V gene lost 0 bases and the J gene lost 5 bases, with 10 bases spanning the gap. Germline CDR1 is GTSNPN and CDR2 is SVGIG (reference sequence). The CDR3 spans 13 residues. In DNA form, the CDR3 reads TGTGCCTGGAGTGTACCGGGGGAGACTGAAGCTTTCTTT. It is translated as CAWSVPGETEAFF.

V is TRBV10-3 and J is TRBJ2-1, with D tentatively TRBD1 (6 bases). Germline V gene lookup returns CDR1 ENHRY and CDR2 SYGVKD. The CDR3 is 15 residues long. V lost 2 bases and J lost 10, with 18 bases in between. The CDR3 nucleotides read TGTGCCATCAGTGAGCGGGACACCCCCGGGTGGGAGCAGTTCTTC. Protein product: CAISERDTPGWEQFF.

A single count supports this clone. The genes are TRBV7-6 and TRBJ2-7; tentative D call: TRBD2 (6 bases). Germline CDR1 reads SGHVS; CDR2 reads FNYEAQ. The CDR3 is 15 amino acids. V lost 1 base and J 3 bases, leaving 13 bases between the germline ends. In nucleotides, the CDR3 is TGTGCCAGCAGCTTAGAGGCGGGACCGCTCTACGAGCAGTACTTC. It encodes CASSLEAGPLYEQYF. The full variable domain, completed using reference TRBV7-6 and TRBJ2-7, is GAGVSQSPRYKVTKRGQDVALRCDPISGHVSLYWYRQALGQGPEFLTYFNYEAQQDKSGLPNDRFSAERPEGSISTLTIQRTEQRDSAMYRCASSLEAGPLYEQYFGPGTRLTVT.

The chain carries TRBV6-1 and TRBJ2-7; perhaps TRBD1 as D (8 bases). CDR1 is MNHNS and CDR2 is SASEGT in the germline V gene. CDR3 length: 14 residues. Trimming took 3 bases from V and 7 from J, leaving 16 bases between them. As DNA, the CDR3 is TGTGCCAGCAGTGACAAACAGGGGGGGGGAGAGCAGTACTTC. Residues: CASSDKQGGGEQYF.